This T cell receptor (beta chain) was identified in a study of blood T cell repertoires in COVID-19. The wider study: The study drew acute and convalescent COVID-19 samples from the United States, Italy and Spain. Sample material is recorded as cDNA or gDNA derived from T cells, B-cell-depleted T cells, or PBMCs.

Per the study methods: Counts of nucleated cells, estimated from reference gene primer amplification, were obtained. The data were produced by immunoSEQ multiplex PCR, yet TCRdb's version contains in-frame clones alone and is incomplete. V, J and clone size are taken as reported in that table, and D and trimming were inferred from the DNA itself. The table has some 87,000 clones, roughly 79% seen once; the top ten hold about a sixth. Trimming removed 2 bases from V and 3 bases from J; junction bases left unmatched: 6. Germline V gives CDR1 MNHEY, CDR2 SVGEGT. This CDR3 comprises 16 residues. The source of this sequence is a human donor in a cohort sampled during active COVID-19. V gene TRBV6-2 or TRBV6-3 combines with J gene TRBJ2-1; 8 bases are shared with TRBD2. The sample taken for sequencing was peripheral blood. DNA of the CDR3: TGTGCCAGCAGTTACAGTGCGGGGGGCAACTACAATGAGCAGTTCTTC. Residues: CASSYSAGGNYNEQFF.